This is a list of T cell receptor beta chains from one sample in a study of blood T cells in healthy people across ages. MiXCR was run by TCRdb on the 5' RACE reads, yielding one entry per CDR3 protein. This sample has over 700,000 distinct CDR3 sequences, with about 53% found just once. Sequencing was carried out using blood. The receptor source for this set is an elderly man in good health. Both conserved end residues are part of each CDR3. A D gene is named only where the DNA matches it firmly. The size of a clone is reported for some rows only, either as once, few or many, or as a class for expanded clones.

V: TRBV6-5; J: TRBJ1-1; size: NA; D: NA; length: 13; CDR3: CASSYLSGTEAFF; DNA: TGTGCCAGCAGTTACCTTTCAGGCACTGAAGCTTTCTTT
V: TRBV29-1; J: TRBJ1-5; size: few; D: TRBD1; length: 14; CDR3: CSVKGTGRNQPQHF; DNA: TGCAGCGTTAAGGGGACAGGGAGGAATCAGCCCCAGCATTTT
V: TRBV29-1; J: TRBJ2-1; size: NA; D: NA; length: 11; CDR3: CSVDDSIEQFF; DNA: TGCAGCGTTGATGATTCGATTGAGCAGTTCTTC
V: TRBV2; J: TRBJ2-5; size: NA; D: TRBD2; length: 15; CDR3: CASSVRAGGMETQYF; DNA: TGTGCCAGCAGCGTTCGAGCGGGAGGAATGGAGACCCAGTACTTC
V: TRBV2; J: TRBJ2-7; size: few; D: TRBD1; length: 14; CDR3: CASSPDRVSYEQYF; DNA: TGTGCCAGCAGTCCCGACAGGGTATCCTACGAGCAGTACTTC
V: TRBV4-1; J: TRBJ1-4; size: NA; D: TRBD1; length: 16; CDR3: CASSPLQGATHEKLFF; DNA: TGCGCCAGCAGCCCCTTACAGGGGGCTACACATGAAAAACTGTTTTTT
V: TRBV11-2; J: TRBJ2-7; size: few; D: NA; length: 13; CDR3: CASSLIGRDEQYF; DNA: TGTGCCAGCAGCTTAATCGGCAGGGACGAGCAGTACTTC
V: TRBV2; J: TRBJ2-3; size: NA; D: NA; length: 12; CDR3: CASSEGSEKEYF; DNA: TGTGCCAGCAGTGAAGGCAGCGAGAAGGAGTATTTT
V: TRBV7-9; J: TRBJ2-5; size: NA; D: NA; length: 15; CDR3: CASSSPGKTQETQYF; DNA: TGTGCCAGCAGCTCCCCGGGAAAAACCCAAGAGACCCAGTACTTC
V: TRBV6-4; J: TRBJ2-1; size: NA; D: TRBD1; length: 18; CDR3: CASSDRLFRGRGYNEQFF; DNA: TGTGCCAGCAGTGACCGCTTATTCAGGGGGCGAGGATACAATGAGCAGTTCTTC
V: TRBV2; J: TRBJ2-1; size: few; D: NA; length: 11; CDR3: CASHGPLEQFF; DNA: TGTGCCAGCCACGGACCCCTAGAGCAGTTCTTC
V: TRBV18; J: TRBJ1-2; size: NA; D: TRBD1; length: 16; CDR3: CASSPLRDRGPYGYTF; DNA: TGTGCCAGCTCACCGCTCCGGGACAGGGGTCCCTATGGCTACACCTTC
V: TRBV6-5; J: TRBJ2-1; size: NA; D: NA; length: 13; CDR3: CASSVGRNNEQFF; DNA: TGTGCTAGCAGCGTCGGACGGAACAATGAGCAGTTCTTC
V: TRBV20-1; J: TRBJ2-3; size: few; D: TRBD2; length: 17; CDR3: CSARDQSGLRGGYTQYF; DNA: TGCAGTGCTAGAGACCAATCGGGACTGCGGGGGGGGTATACGCAGTATTTT
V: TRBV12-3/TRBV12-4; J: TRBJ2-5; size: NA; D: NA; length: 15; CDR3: CASSLFGGTQETQYF; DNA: TGTGCCAGCAGTTTATTTGGGGGAACTCAAGAGACCCAGTACTTC
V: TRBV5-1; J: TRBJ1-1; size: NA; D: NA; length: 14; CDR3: CASSLRAENTEAFF; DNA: TGCGCCAGCTCCCTTCGAGCAGAGAACACTGAAGCTTTCTTT
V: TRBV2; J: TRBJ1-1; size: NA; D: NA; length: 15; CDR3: CASSPAGDPNTEAFF; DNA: TGTGCCAGCAGTCCCGCAGGGGACCCGAACACTGAAGCTTTCTTT
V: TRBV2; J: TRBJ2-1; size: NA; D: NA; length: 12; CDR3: CASRRDSRGQFF; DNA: TGTGCCAGCAGACGGGACTCCAGAGGGCAGTTCTTC
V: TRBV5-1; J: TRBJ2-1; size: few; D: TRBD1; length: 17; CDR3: CASTHKPGTGPYNEQFF; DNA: TGCGCCAGCACCCATAAGCCCGGGACAGGGCCATACAATGAGCAGTTCTTC
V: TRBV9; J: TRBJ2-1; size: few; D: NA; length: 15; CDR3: CASSLDSVSYNEQFF; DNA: TGTGCCAGCAGCCTAGACAGCGTATCCTACAATGAGCAGTTCTTC
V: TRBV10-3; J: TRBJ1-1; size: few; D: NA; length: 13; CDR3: CAIGGGTPTEAFF; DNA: TGTGCCATCGGGGGTGGCACTCCGACTGAAGCTTTCTTT
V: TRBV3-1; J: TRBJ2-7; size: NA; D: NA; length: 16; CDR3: CASSRREGTWVYEQYF; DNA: TGTGCCAGCAGCCGTAGAGAGGGGACTTGGGTCTACGAGCAGTACTTC
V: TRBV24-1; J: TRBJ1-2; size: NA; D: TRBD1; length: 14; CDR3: CATSAPGQVRGYTF; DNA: TGTGCCACCAGTGCACCGGGACAGGTGCGTGGCTACACCTTC
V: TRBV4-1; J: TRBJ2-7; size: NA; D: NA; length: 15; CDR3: CASSVSHGGSYEQYF; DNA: TGCGCCAGCAGCGTTTCCCATGGGGGCTCCTACGAGCAGTACTTC
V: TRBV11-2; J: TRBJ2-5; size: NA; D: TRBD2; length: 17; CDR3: CASSLRLAGGSNNEQYF; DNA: TGTGCCAGCAGCTTGAGACTAGCGGGAGGGAGCAACAATGAGCAGTACTTC
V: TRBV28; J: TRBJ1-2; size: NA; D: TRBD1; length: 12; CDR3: CASSSPRQGYTF; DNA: TGTGCCAGCAGTTCGCCGCGACAGGGTTACACCTTC